A single sample gave rise to the 4 T cell receptor beta chains below, sequenced in a study of blood T cell repertoires in COVID-19. Profiled with immunoSEQ multiplex PCR; TCRdb holds only in-frame clones, not every one. The sample has some 87,000 clones, 80% to 90% seen once. The source material was peripheral blood. The receptors here all came from a human donor with COVID-19, enrolled during active disease. The donor label of this sample is uncertain.

The V call is TRBV3-1 (or the pseudogene TRBV3-2), the J call TRBJ1-5; D gene unclear. Germline V CDR1 and CDR2: LGHDT, YNNKEL (reference sequence). V lost 0 bases and J 2 bases, leaving 11 bases between the germline ends. This CDR3 has 16 amino acids. CDR3 amino acids: CASSQDSRGGNQPQHF. CDR3 bases: TGTGCCAGCAGCCAAGATTCGAGAGGCGGCAATCAGCCCCAGCATTTT.

CDR3 in amino acids: CASSGTGEAFF. The CDR3 coding sequence is TGTGCCAGCAGCGGTACAGGGGAAGCTTTCTTT. This rearrangement joins TRBV2 to TRBJ1-1; TRBD1 might be the D (6 bases). Germline assignment: CDR1 SNHLY and CDR2 FYNNEI. The CDR3 contains 11 residues. Trimming shortened V by 6 bases and J by 8 bases, and 10 bases separated the two germline ends.

The chain employs TRBV6-6 and TRBJ2-1; 10 bases agree with TRBD1. The CDR3 contains 15 residues. Germline values: CDR1 MNHNY, CDR2 SVGAGI (reference sequence). The junction had 2 bases not matched to a gene; V was cut back by 2 bases and J by 4 bases. The CDR3 protein is CASSYGTGVYNEQFF. CDR3 coding DNA: TGTGCCAGCAGTTACGGGACAGGGGTGTACAATGAGCAGTTCTTC.

This rearrangement joins TRBV21-1 to TRBJ2-7; TRBD2 reflects the table's D call only, with no check against the DNA. TRBV21-1 is annotated as a pseudogene. The CDR3 is 17 amino acids. The CDR3 DNA reads as TGTGCCAGCAGCAAATGGGGACTAGCGGGGGGGCCCTACGAGCAGTACTTC. As protein: CASSKWGLAGGPYEQYF.